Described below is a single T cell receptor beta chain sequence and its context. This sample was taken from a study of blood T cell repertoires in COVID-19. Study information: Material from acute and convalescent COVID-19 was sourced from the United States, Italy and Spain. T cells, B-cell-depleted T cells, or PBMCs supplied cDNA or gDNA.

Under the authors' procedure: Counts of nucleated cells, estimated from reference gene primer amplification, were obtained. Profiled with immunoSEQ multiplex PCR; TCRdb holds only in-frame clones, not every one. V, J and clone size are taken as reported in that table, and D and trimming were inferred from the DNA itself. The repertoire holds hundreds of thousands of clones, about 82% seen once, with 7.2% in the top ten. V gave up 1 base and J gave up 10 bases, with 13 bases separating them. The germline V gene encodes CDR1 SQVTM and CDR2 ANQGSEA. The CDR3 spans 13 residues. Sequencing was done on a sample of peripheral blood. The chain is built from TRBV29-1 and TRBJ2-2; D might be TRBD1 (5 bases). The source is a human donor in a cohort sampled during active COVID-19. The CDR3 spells CSVEGREREELFF. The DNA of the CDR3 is TGCAGCGTTGAAGGCAGGGAAAGAGAGGAGCTGTTTTTT.